This entry is about one T cell receptor (beta chain). The method was immunoSEQ multiplex PCR; TCRdb's version includes in-frame clones alone and lacks a portion of them. Of fewer than 400,000 clones listed, 70% to 90% were seen once; the top ten hold approximately 3.7%. This entry comes from a study of Ad26.COV2.S vaccination and SARS-CoV-2 variants. Study information: Once, or twice with 56 days between doses, Ad26.COV2.S was given intramuscularly.

CDR1 and CDR2 (germline): SGHDT, YYEEEE. V lost 4 bases to trimming and J lost 2 bases; unmatched junction nucleotides: 7. This CDR3 has 15 amino acids. The treatment was: around 19 received Ad26.COV2.S at low or high dose, single or two shots; five or six received placebo; per-sample allocation not given. Sampling was done on day 63 after the first vaccine or placebo injection. Specimen: peripheral blood, collected in a trial of Ad26.COV2.S vaccine versus placebo. The chain carries TRBV5-6 and TRBJ2-5, with 8 bases identical to TRBD1. The TCR originated in a person aged 18-60 years who received the Ad26.COV2.S COVID-19 vaccine or a placebo. The CDR3, as DNA: TGTGCCAGCAGCCTACCGGACAGGGTTCAAGAGACCCAGTACTTC. Protein sequence: CASSLPDRVQETQYF.